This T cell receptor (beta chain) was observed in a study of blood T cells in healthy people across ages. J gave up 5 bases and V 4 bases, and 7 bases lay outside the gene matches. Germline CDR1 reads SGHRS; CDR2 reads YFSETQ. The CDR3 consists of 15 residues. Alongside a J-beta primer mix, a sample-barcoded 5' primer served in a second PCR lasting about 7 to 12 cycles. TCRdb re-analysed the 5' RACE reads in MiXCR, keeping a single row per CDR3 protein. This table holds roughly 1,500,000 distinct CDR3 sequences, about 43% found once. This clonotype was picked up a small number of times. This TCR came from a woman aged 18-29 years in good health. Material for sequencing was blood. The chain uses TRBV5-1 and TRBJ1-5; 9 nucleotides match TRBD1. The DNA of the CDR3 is TGCGCCAGCAGCCTACAGGGGGCGAGTGATCAGCCCCAGCATTTT. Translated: CASSLQGASDQPQHF.